Below, 14 T cell receptor beta chains from the same sample are listed, as sequenced in a study of metastatic and nonmetastatic thyroid tumors. Thyroid surgery was performed in patients who had received no treatment beforehand. TCRdb re-processed the PCR reads through MiXCR. The repertoire holds some 31,000 clones, with about 3.9% as singletons. Sample: blood. The receptors shown here come from a female donor with papillary thyroid cancer or a benign thyroid nodule (not recorded which). Some clones in this sample may be carry-over from other donors' samples.

This clone was counted between two and nine times. Because it lacks the conserved phenylalanine or tryptophan at the end, this CDR3 is likely a read error. The V gene is TRBV7-3, the J gene TRBJ2-7; TRBD2 aligns across 7 bases. The CDR3 extends over 15 amino acids. Per germline, CDR1 SGHTA and CDR2 FQGTGA. The CDR3 reads CVSSLMAGDTYEQYL. For the CDR3, the DNA is TGTGTCAGCAGCTTAATGGCGGGAGATACCTACGAGCAGTACCTC.

This clone appeared many times. The chain recombines TRBV9 with TRBJ1-2; D is unresolved. CDR3 length equals 13 residues. Germline V gene lookup returns CDR1 SGDLS and CDR2 YYNGEE. Between the trimmed V and J ends, which lost 3 bases and 6 bases, there was a span of 12 bases. The CDR3 nucleotides are TGTGCCAGCAGCGCCGAAATCGGGGATGGCTACACCTTC. Its protein product is CASSAEIGDGYTF.

This clone qualifies as large. The chain recombines TRBV7-9 with TRBJ2-1, with 7 bases aligning to TRBD2. This CDR3 has 16 amino acids. Per the germline V gene, CDR1 is SEHNR and CDR2 is FQNEAQ (reference sequence). V was clipped by 1 base and J by 8 bases; unmatched bases: 11. CDR3 region: CASSLVGEGLGDEQFF. The DNA for the CDR3 is TGTGCCAGCAGCTTAGTGGGGGAGGGGCTCGGGGATGAGCAGTTCTTC. The whole variable domain, filled in from reference TRBV7-9 and TRBJ2-1, reads DTGVSQNPRHKITKRGQNVTFRCDPISEHNRLYWYRQTLGQGPEFLTYFQNEAQLEKSRLLSDRFSAERPKGSFSTLEIQRTEQGDSAMYLCASSLVGEGLGDEQFFGPGTRLTVL.

This clone was seen only a few times. Being one base from a much bigger clone, this may be a read error. This chain joins TRBV3-1 and TRBJ1-1, with a possible D match to TRBD1 (5 bases). Trimming took 1 base from V and 10 from J, leaving 16 bases between them. Germline V CDR1 and CDR2: LGHDT, YNNKEL (reference sequence). This CDR3 has 14 residues. The CDR3 region is CASSQGEGRLAAFF. DNA for the CDR3: TGTGCCAGCAGCCAAGGAGAGGGGCGGTTAGCAGCTTTCTTT.

The table lists this clone with a few counts. The chain recombines TRBV6-1 with TRBJ2-3; TRBD2 agrees at 10 bases. Germline lookup yields CDR1 MNHNS and CDR2 SASEGT. The CDR3 loop spans 16 amino acids. J was trimmed by 0 bases and V by 8 bases; bases with no gene match: 8. CDR3 nucleotide sequence: TGTGCCAGCCGAGAACTAGCGGGGCTGAGCACAGATACGCAGTATTTT. Translated, it gives CASRELAGLSTDTQYF.

In this sample, this clone turned up a few times. The genes are TRBV27 and TRBJ2-3; 10 nucleotides align to TRBD2. Germline V gives CDR1 MNHEY, CDR2 SMNVEV (reference sequence). V lost 6 bases and J lost 6; bases outside the gene matches: 9. This CDR3 region has 15 residues. The CDR3 nucleotides read TGTGCCAGCAGATCTCCGGGACTAGCGTACGATACGCAGTATTTT. Residues: CASRSPGLAYDTQYF.

The sample holds a few counts of this clone. This chain connects TRBV27 to TRBJ1-6; D is uncertain. This CDR3 is 14 amino acids long. V was cut by 5 bases and J by 7 bases, with 12 bases left in between. The germline gives CDR1 MNHEY, CDR2 SMNVEV (reference sequence). Here the CDR3 DNA reads TGTGCCAGCAGTCAGAGAGCAGAAAATTCACCCCTCCACTTT. It yields the protein CASSQRAENSPLHF.

The chain couples TRBV6-1 to TRBJ2-7, with D possibly TRBD1 on 6 matching bases. Germline values: CDR1 MNHNS, CDR2 SASEGT. The V and J ends lost 9 bases and 5 bases respectively, with 17 bases between them. The CDR3 spans 13 residues. The CDR3 protein is CASRGQWANEQYV. The CDR3 nucleotides are TGTGCCAGTAGAGGACAGTGGGCCAACGAGCAGTACGTC.

This clone appeared a few times. Sequence at one end of the junction differs from germline and may be a read error. This chain links TRBV6-1 with TRBJ2-3, with 11 bases matching TRBD2. Germline V gives CDR1 MNHNS, CDR2 SASEGT. The CDR3 is made up of 15 amino acids. CDR3 nucleotide sequence: TGTGCCAGCTATCCGACTAGCGGGGAGACAGATACGCAGTGTTTT. It encodes CASYPTSGETDTQCF.

This clone showed up many times. V is TRBV5-1 and J is TRBJ2-1, with TRBD2 matching over 8 bases. The V gene end was trimmed by 1 base and the J gene end by 9 bases; junction bases not matched to a gene: 6. This CDR3 contains 14 residues. Germline assignment: CDR1 SGHRS and CDR2 YFSETQ. As DNA, the CDR3 is TGCGCCAGCAGCTTGTCAGCGGGAGTTAGTGAGCAGTTCTTC. Translating gives CASSLSAGVSEQFF.

This clone was counted a few times. The chain uses TRBV28 and TRBJ1-3; 8 bases are a match to TRBD1. V was clipped by 9 bases and J by 0 bases; unmatched bases: 7. CDR3 length: 15 amino acids. In germline, CDR1 is MDHEN, CDR2 SYDVKM. Here the CDR3 reads CASMGQVGSGNTIYF. The CDR3 DNA reads TGTGCCAGTATGGGACAGGTGGGCTCTGGAAACACCATATATTTT.

As for this clone: Sequence at one end of the junction differs from germline and may be a read error. The rearrangement links TRBV20-1 to TRBJ2-2; D might be TRBD1 (6 bases). This CDR3 region has 14 residues. Germline V gene data show CDR1 as DFQATT and CDR2 as SNEGSKA (reference sequence). CDR3 coding DNA: TGCAGTGCTAGAATGGACAGTCCAACCGGGGATCTCTTATTT. It codes for CSARMDSPTGDLLF.

The gene calls are TRBV6-1 and TRBJ1-2; D call uncertain. The CDR3 contains 13 residues. Germline values: CDR1 MNHNS, CDR2 SASEGT. V lost 6 bases and J 2 bases, leaving 10 bases between the germline ends. This chain's CDR3 is CASREILNYGYTF. DNA for the CDR3: TGTGCCAGCAGAGAGATCCTAAACTATGGCTACACCTTC.

This clone was found a few times. The CDR3 region is CASSETDGGSSPLHF. The DNA for the CDR3 is TGTGCCAGCAGTGAAACAGATGGAGGGAGCTCACCCCTCCACTTT. The chain uses TRBV6-1 and TRBJ1-6; D remains ambiguous. Germline V gives CDR1 MNHNS, CDR2 SASEGT. The length of the CDR3 is 15 residues. The V gene lost 2 bases and the J gene lost 10 bases, with 15 bases spanning the gap.